This T cell receptor (beta chain) was documented in a study of CD8 T cells in Susac syndrome. Sequencing of TCR beta was performed on blood CD8+ and CD4+ T cells. Purification of the CD8+ and CD4+ T cells relied on negative isolation, and TEMRA cells underwent FACS enrichment. Random hexamers were used to reverse transcribe an amount of roughly 0.45 to 1 ug RNA. The CDR3 of TCR beta was amplified by immunoSEQ multiplex PCR across 54 Vbeta and 13 Jbeta. Using its own MiXCR run on the immunoSEQ multiplex PCR reads, TCRdb lists one record per CDR3 protein. The sample shows fewer than 90,000 distinct CDR3 sequences, approximately 93% of them seen only once. Germline CDR1 and CDR2: SGDLS and YYNGEE. The CDR3 covers 15 residues. V dropped 0 bases and J dropped 0 bases, with 9 bases sitting between them. To note about this clonotype: No antigen is known for it.

Study-level results: By the study's own acknowledgment, its TCR sequencing and HLA analysis included relatively few individuals.

The chain is built from TRBV9 and TRBJ2-5, with D possibly matching TRBD2 (5 bases). The TCR originated in a human donor with Susac syndrome. Sample: CD8+ T cells from PBMCs. CDR3 sequence (DNA): TGTGCCAGCAGCGTAGGAGGGCTCCACCAAGAGACCCAGTACTTC. This gives the protein CASSVGGLHQETQYF.